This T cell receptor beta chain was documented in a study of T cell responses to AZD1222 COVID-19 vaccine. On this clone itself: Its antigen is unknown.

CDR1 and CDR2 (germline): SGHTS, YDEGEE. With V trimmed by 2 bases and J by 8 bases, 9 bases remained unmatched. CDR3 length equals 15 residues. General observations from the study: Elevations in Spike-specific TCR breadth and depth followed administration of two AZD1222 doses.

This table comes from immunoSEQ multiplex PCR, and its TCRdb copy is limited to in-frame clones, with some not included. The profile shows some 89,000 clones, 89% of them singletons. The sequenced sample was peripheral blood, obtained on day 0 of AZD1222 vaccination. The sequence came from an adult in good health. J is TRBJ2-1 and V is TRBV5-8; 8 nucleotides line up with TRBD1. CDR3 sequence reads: CASSFGGQGFYEQFF. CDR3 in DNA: TGTGCCAGCAGCTTCGGAGGACAGGGTTTCTATGAGCAGTTCTTC.